These 26 T cell receptor beta chains originate from one sample sequenced in a study of shared clonotypes between healthy human individuals. TCRdb keeps only in-frame clones here, not all; method: immunoSEQ multiplex PCR. The top ten hold approximately 0.062% of the sample, which has more than 400,000 clones, 90% to 96% seen once. Sequencing was carried out using naive CD4+ T cells sorted from blood. This sample's subset: CD45RA+ positively selected. These receptors originate from a woman in her 30s in good health.

The chain links TRBV7-9 to TRBJ1-4, with a weak D call TRBD1 (5 bases). V lost 4 bases to trimming and J lost 8 bases, with 14 bases between them. Germline CDR1 reads SEHNR; CDR2 reads FQNEAQ (reference sequence). The CDR3 has 14 residues. CDR3 DNA: TGTGCCAGCAGCTGGACGGGGCGAGGGGAAAAACTGTTTTTT. Amino acid sequence: CASSWTGRGEKLFF.

The chain is built from TRBV13 and TRBJ1-2; D unclear. This CDR3 spans 16 amino acids. Germline CDR1 PRHDT, CDR2 FYEKMQ (reference sequence). Trimming pared 5 bases from V and 6 bases from J, leaving 22 bases between. This CDR3 is CASSARERTIVHGYTF. The DNA of the CDR3 is TGTGCCAGCAGCGCCCGGGAGAGAACTATTGTACATGGCTACACCTTC.

The rearrangement joins TRBV28 to TRBJ2-5, with 9 bases matching TRBD2. Trimming at V came to 4 bases and at J to 1 base, leaving 4 bases not matched to a gene. The germline CDR1 and CDR2 sequences are MDHEN and SYDVKM. The CDR3 consists of 15 residues. CDR3 sequence: CASSSSGAAQETQYF. DNA of the CDR3: TGTGCCAGCAGTTCTAGCGGGGCGGCCCAAGAGACCCAGTACTTC.

The rearrangement uses TRBV19 and TRBJ2-4, with TRBD1 matching over 7 bases. V dropped 1 base and J dropped 0; count of bases not matched to a gene: 18. Germline assignment: CDR1 LNHDA and CDR2 SQIVND (reference sequence). The CDR3 consists of 21 residues. In DNA, the CDR3 is TGTGCCAGTAGTATAGTCCCTGGGACAGTCAGGAGGAACTTAGCCAAAAACATTCAGTACTTC. It yields the protein CASSIVPGTVRRNLAKNIQYF. Based on the CDR3 plus reference TRBV19 and TRBJ2-4, the full variable domain is DGGITQSPKYLFRKEGQNVTLSCEQNLNHDAMYWYRQDPGQGLRLIYYSQIVNDFQKGDIAEGYSVSREKKESFPLTVTSAQKNPTAFYLCASSIVPGTVRRNLAKNIQYFGAGTRLSVL.

The V gene is TRBV27, the J gene TRBJ1-3; 7 nucleotides agree with TRBD1. Trimming at V came to 2 bases and at J to 7 bases, leaving 20 bases not matched to a gene. Germline CDR1 is MNHEY and CDR2 is SMNVEV (reference sequence). This CDR3 has 19 amino acids. CDR3: CASSLPTPDRAPNPNTIYF. CDR3 nucleotide sequence: TGTGCCAGCAGTTTACCTACCCCTGACAGGGCGCCGAACCCGAACACCATATATTTT.

The V and J genes are TRBV6-5 and TRBJ1-1; a weak D match, TRBD1 (5 bases). Trimming removed 0 bases at V and 4 bases at J, with 12 bases between. The CDR3 spans 15 residues. CDR1 and CDR2 (germline): MNHEY, SVGAGI. This CDR3 reads CASSYSLAGGTEAFF. The CDR3 nucleotides read TGTGCCAGCAGTTACTCCCTAGCGGGGGGCACTGAAGCTTTCTTT.

This chain joins TRBV4-1 and TRBJ2-7; 9 nucleotides agree with TRBD1. The CDR3 is 15 amino acids. From germline, CDR1 is MGHRA and CDR2 YSYEKL. Trimming removed 5 bases from V and 7 bases from J; junction bases left unmatched: 12. The CDR3 sequence is CASSNPGQGVREQYF. DNA of the CDR3: TGCGCCAGCAGCAATCCGGGACAGGGAGTTAGGGAGCAGTACTTC.

V usage is TRBV5-1 and J usage is TRBJ1-1, with TRBD1 matching 10 bases. With 4 bases clipped from V and 7 bases from J, the junction kept 7 bases outside the gene matches. The CDR3 has 14 amino acids. CDR1 is SGHRS, CDR2 YFSETQ, per germline. The CDR3 region has the DNA TGCGCCAGCAGCGAGCAGACAGGGGGCTATGAAGCTTTCTTT. This translates into CASSEQTGGYEAFF. Full variable domain (outside the CDR3, taken from reference TRBV5-1 and TRBJ1-1): KAGVTQTPRYLIKTRGQQVTLSCSPISGHRSVSWYQQTPGQGLQFLFEYFSETQRNKGNFPGRFSGRQFSNSRSEMNVSTLELGDSALYLCASSEQTGGYEAFFGQGTRLTVV.

The chain couples TRBV19 to TRBJ2-1, with D hard to call. This CDR3 has 14 amino acids. V lost 1 base to trimming and J lost 10 bases, with 14 bases between them. Germline V CDR1 and CDR2: LNHDA, SQIVND (reference sequence). Written as DNA, the CDR3 is TGTGCCAGTAGTATAGTCCGCTTCGGCGGAGAGCAGTTCTTC. It specifies CASSIVRFGGEQFF.

CDR3 loop: CAISESGQGGPMNTEAFF. The CDR3 nucleotides read TGTGCCATCAGTGAATCGGGACAGGGCGGACCCATGAACACTGAAGCTTTCTTT. The rearrangement uses TRBV10-3 and TRBJ1-1; 9 bases match TRBD1. The V segment lost 3 bases and the J segment 0 bases; nucleotides outside the gene matches: 11. Germline assignment: CDR1 ENHRY and CDR2 SYGVKD. The CDR3 runs to 18 residues.

This clone was detected only once. V usage is TRBV19 and J usage is TRBJ2-1, with 11 bases lining up with TRBD2. This CDR3 is built from 18 residues. Germline CDR1 LNHDA, CDR2 SQIVND (reference sequence). The junction had 15 bases not matched to a gene; V was cut back by 5 bases and J by 6 bases. Here the CDR3 DNA reads TGTGCCAGTAGTGTTAGTGCGCTAGCGGGAGGTCTCTTCAATGAGCAGTTCTTC. Its translation: CASSVSALAGGLFNEQFF.

This chain links TRBV6-7 with TRBJ2-3, with 12 bases that match TRBD2. TRBV6-7 is identified as an open reading frame with a role that is uncertain. This CDR3 region has 18 residues. V lost 0 bases, J lost 4 bases, and 8 bases stayed unmatched. DNA of the CDR3: TGTGCCAGCAGTTACTCGGGCCTAGCGGGAGGGTGGGCAGATACGCAGTATTTT. It encodes CASSYSGLAGGWADTQYF.

V is TRBV27 and J is TRBJ2-1, with a weak D call TRBD2 (6 bases). The germline V gene has CDR1 MNHEY and CDR2 SMNVEV (reference sequence). Trimming removed 4 bases at V and 0 bases at J, with 13 bases between. CDR3 length: 16 residues. The CDR3 loop is CASSSSNGSSYNEQFF. Here the CDR3 DNA reads TGTGCCAGCAGTTCAAGTAACGGGAGCTCCTACAATGAGCAGTTCTTC.

The chain uses TRBV27 and TRBJ2-7; no reliable D call. V dropped 2 bases and J dropped 2 bases, with 10 bases sitting between them. In germline, CDR1 is MNHEY, CDR2 SMNVEV (reference sequence). The CDR3 totals 14 residues. Here the CDR3 reads CASSLGRYPYEQYF. The CDR3 coding sequence is TGTGCCAGCAGTTTAGGCCGATACCCCTACGAGCAGTACTTC.

The chain has TRBV7-9 and TRBJ1-1; no clear D gene. The CDR3 runs to 14 residues. Germline V CDR1 and CDR2: SEHNR, FQNEAQ (reference sequence). Trimming removed 2 bases at V and 5 bases at J, with 12 bases between. The CDR3 DNA reads TGTGCCAGCAGCTTATCGGGGAGGAATACTGAAGCTTTCTTT. Protein product: CASSLSGRNTEAFF.

The rearrangement links TRBV27 to TRBJ1-5, with D tentatively TRBD1 (5 bases). From germline, CDR1 is MNHEY and CDR2 SMNVEV (reference sequence). The CDR3 covers 16 residues. V was trimmed by 0 bases and J by 5 bases, leaving 14 bases between them. This chain's CDR3 is CASSLSGRRDHQPQHF. The CDR3 nucleotides are TGTGCCAGCAGTTTATCGGGACGCAGGGATCATCAGCCCCAGCATTTT.

This chain connects TRBV5-1 to TRBJ2-1; D is uncertain. Trimming pared 4 bases from V and 6 bases from J, leaving 17 bases between. The CDR3 has 15 residues. Per the germline V gene, CDR1 is SGHRS and CDR2 is YFSETQ. CDR3 DNA: TGCGCCAGCAGCCCCGTCAACCAACTAACCAATGAGCAGTTCTTC. Translated, it gives CASSPVNQLTNEQFF.

The chain is built from TRBV4-2 and TRBJ2-7; D possibly corresponds to TRBD2 (7 bases). V lost 3 bases and J 6 bases, leaving 18 bases between the germline ends. Germline assignment: CDR1 LGHNA and CDR2 YNFKEQ. CDR3 length: 15 residues. Here the CDR3 reads CASSQGPGGQSEQYF. In DNA form, the CDR3 reads TGTGCCAGCAGCCAGGGACCGGGGGGACAAAGCGAGCAGTACTTC.

The chain carries TRBV7-2 and TRBJ2-2; D ambiguous. V was cut by 1 base and J by 6 bases, with 12 bases left in between. The CDR3 is made up of 15 amino acids. CDR1 and CDR2 (germline): SGHTA, FQGNSA. CDR3 sequence reads: CASSLGFGWSGELFF. In DNA, the CDR3 is TGTGCCAGCAGCTTAGGCTTCGGATGGTCCGGGGAGCTGTTTTTT.

With respect to this clone: Sequence at one end of the junction differs from germline and may be a read error. The chain carries TRBV7-9 and TRBJ2-1; TRBD2 aligns across 8 bases. The germline gives CDR1 SEHNR, CDR2 FQNEAQ (reference sequence). This CDR3 region has 14 residues. The CDR3 here is CASSIAGSGNEQFF. In DNA form, the CDR3 reads TGTGCCAGCAGCATAGCGGGATCGGGCAATGAGCAGTTCTTC.

The chain employs TRBV6-1 and TRBJ2-1; either TRBD1 or TRBD2 may supply D (5 bases each). CDR3 length equals 12 residues. The ends were cut back, 4 bases at V and 10 bases at J, with 11 bases in the middle. Germline V gene data show CDR1 as MNHNS and CDR2 as SASEGT. CDR3 nucleotides: TGTGCCAGCAGTGTATGGGGGAGAGAGCAGTTCTTC. Its translation: CASSVWGREQFF.

The chain couples TRBV4-1 to TRBJ2-7; the match to TRBD2 covers 14 bases. CDR1 is MGHRA and CDR2 is YSYEKL in the germline V gene. The CDR3 has 15 residues. After removal of 4 bases from V and 3 bases from J, the junction contained 2 bases not matched to a gene. CDR3 region: CASSRLAGGLYEQYF. Here the CDR3 DNA reads TGCGCCAGCAGCCGACTAGCGGGAGGGCTCTACGAGCAGTACTTC.

This rearrangement joins TRBV6-5 to TRBJ2-3; 8 bases are a match to TRBD2. V shed 1 base, J shed 2 bases, and the junction held 2 bases outside the gene matches. The CDR3 has 15 residues. CDR1 and CDR2 (germline): MNHEY, SVGAGI. Written as DNA, the CDR3 is TGTGCCAGCAGTTACTTAGCGGGGCACACAGATACGCAGTATTTT. Its protein is CASSYLAGHTDTQYF.

The chain employs TRBV7-8 and TRBJ2-1, with D unresolved. Germline V gives CDR1 SGHVS, CDR2 FQNEAQ. Trimming stripped 5 bases from V and 4 bases from J, with 18 bases between. CDR3 size: 16 residues. DNA for the CDR3: TGTGCCAGCAGCCCTTTTGGTGGGCTTGTATACAATGAGCAGTTCTTC. This codes for CASSPFGGLVYNEQFF.

The chain has TRBV18 and TRBJ2-1; 15 nucleotides match TRBD2. This CDR3 spans 17 amino acids. In germline, CDR1 is KGHSH, CDR2 LQKENI. The junction had 5 bases not matched to a gene; V was cut back by 0 bases and J by 8 bases. In nucleotides, the CDR3 is TGTGCCAGCTCACCACCCGGACTAGCGGGGGGGAGGGATGAGCAGTTCTTC. Its protein product is CASSPPGLAGGRDEQFF. Full variable domain (outside the CDR3, taken from reference TRBV18 and TRBJ2-1): NAGVMQNPRHLVRRRGQEARLRCSPMKGHSHVYWYRQLPEEGLKFMVYLQKENIIDESGMPKERFSAEFPKEGPSILRIQQVVRGDSAAYFCASSPPGLAGGRDEQFFGPGTRLTVL.

V gene TRBV2 combines with J gene TRBJ2-5, with 7 positions matching TRBD1. The J call may be faulty, since TRBJ2-7 better matches the DNA end. The CDR3 totals 14 residues. Germline V lookup: CDR1 SNHLY, CDR2 FYNNEI. CDR3 residues: CASSAGTVSYEQYF. In nucleotides, the CDR3 is TGTGCCAGCAGTGCCGGGACAGTCTCCTACGAGCAGTACTTC.